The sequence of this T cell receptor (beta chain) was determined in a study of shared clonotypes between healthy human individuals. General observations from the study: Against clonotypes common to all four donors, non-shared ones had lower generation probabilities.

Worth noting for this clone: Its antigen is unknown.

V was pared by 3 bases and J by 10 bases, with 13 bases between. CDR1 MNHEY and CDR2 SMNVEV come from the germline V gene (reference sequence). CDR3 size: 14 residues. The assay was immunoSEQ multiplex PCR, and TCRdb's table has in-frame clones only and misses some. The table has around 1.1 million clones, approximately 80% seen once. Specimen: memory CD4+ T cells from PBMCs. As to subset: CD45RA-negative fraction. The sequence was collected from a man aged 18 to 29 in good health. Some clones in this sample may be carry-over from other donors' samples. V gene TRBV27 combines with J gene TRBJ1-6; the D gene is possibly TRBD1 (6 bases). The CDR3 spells CASSLGGPPSPLHF. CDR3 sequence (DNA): TGTGCCAGCAGTTTGGGGGGGCCGCCCTCACCCCTCCACTTT.